Below are 11 T cell receptor beta chains sequenced from a single sample in a study of T-cell reconstitution after alpha-beta-depleted transplantation in children. As it was prepared, the TCRbeta library received unique molecular identifiers. From the PCR reads, TCRdb called clonotypes with MiXCR, one entry per CDR3 protein. The sample comprises approximately 1,000,000 distinct CDR3 sequences, about 30% of which are singletons, and over 25% rests with the top ten. Sequences were derived from PBMCs, mostly from graft donor cells, sampled 360 days after TCRalphabeta/CD19-depleted stem cell transplant. All receptors derive from a boy under three years old who had a stem cell transplant for SCID, so the T cells may come from the graft donor.

This clonotype showed up many times. J is TRBJ2-5 and V is TRBV6-5, with D unclear. CDR3 length: 11 amino acids. With 8 bases removed from V and 4 bases from J, the gap between germline ends came to 8 bases. Germline V CDR1 and CDR2: MNHEY, SVGAGI. This CDR3 reads CASGRGETQYF. The CDR3 nucleotides read TGTGCCAGCGGAAGAGGAGAGACCCAGTACTTC.

The rearrangement links TRBV29-1 to TRBJ1-3; possibly TRBD1 for D (5 bases). Trimming shortened V by 5 bases and J by 4 bases, and 9 bases separated the two germline ends. Germline CDR1 reads SQVTM; CDR2 reads ANQGSEA. The CDR3 is 12 amino acids. The CDR3 DNA sequence: TGCAGCGTTAGGACAACCGGAAACACCATATATTTT. Translated: CSVRTTGNTIYF.

This clonotype was seen more than once but under ten times. This sequence joins TRBV2 and TRBJ2-7, with D unresolved. V shed 8 bases and J shed 1 base, with 15 bases lying between them. Germline CDR1 and CDR2: SNHLY and FYNNEI. The CDR3 consists of 14 residues. CDR3 nucleotides: TGTGCCAGCCAAATCTTGACGGATTCCTACGAGCAGTACTTC. It encodes CASQILTDSYEQYF.

Concerning this clonotype: The junction does not match germline at one end; this may be a read error. The chain joins TRBV12-3 or TRBV12-4 to TRBJ1-2; D not certain. The CDR3 has 14 residues. As DNA, the CDR3 is TGTGCCAGCAGTTTAGGAAGGACGGGCTATGGCTACCCCTTC. Amino acid sequence: CASSLGRTGYGYPF.

The J gene is TRBJ2-2, the V gene TRBV7-2, with D perhaps TRBD1 or TRBD2 (6 bases each). Germline lookup yields CDR1 SGHTA and CDR2 FQGNSA. The CDR3 is 12 residues long. V lost 3 bases and J lost 9, with 8 bases in between. The CDR3 nucleotides are TGTGCCAGCAGCTTGGGGGGCCGGGAGCTGTTTTTT. This encodes CASSLGGRELFF.

The genes are TRBV29-1 and TRBJ2-1, with D perhaps TRBD2 (6 bases). The CDR3 totals 17 residues. Germline CDR1 SQVTM, CDR2 ANQGSEA. Trimming pared 1 base from V and 1 base from J, leaving 17 bases between. The CDR3 DNA sequence: TGCAGCGTTGAAGCGCTTGGGGCGGGGCCTTCCTACAATGAGCAGTTCTTC. Protein: CSVEALGAGPSYNEQFF.

A few counts support this clonotype. This chain uses TRBV19 with TRBJ2-3; 10 bases align to TRBD2. Germline V lookup: CDR1 LNHDA, CDR2 SQIVND (reference sequence). After removal of 5 bases from V and 2 bases from J, the junction contained 13 bases not matched to a gene. This CDR3 region has 18 residues. Written as DNA, the CDR3 is TGTGCCAGTAGTGCGCTCTTAGCGGGGGGTCCTTCCACAGATACGCAGTATTTT. Translated, it gives CASSALLAGGPSTDTQYF.

This clonotype was observed a few times. The chain links TRBV11-1 to TRBJ1-4; D is perhaps TRBD1 (6 bases). This CDR3 is built from 19 residues. Trimming shortened V by 5 bases and J by 1 base, and 23 bases separated the two germline ends. Germline values: CDR1 SGHAT, CDR2 FQDESV (reference sequence). This CDR3 is CASSSDRTSLSVTNEKLFF. The DNA for the CDR3 is TGTGCCAGCAGCAGTGACAGGACAAGTTTGTCCGTAACTAATGAAAAACTGTTTTTT.

This clonotype was observed a few times. V gene TRBV19 combines with J gene TRBJ2-1; D may correspond to TRBD1 or TRBD2 (5 bases each). Trimming took 3 bases from V and 8 from J, leaving 17 bases between them. The CDR3 is made up of 15 amino acids. The germline gives CDR1 LNHDA, CDR2 SQIVND (reference sequence). In DNA, the CDR3 is TGTGCCAGTAGTATTGGGGACCGATCGCCGGATGAGCAGTTCTTC. Encoded protein: CASSIGDRSPDEQFF.

J is TRBJ2-7 and V is TRBV29-1; the D gene is possibly TRBD2 (5 bases). In germline, CDR1 is SQVTM, CDR2 ANQGSEA. Trimming took 4 bases from V and 2 from J, leaving 18 bases between them. The CDR3 spans 15 residues. The CDR3 is CSVVYSGINPYEQYF. The CDR3 nucleotides read TGCAGCGTTGTGTACTCCGGGATTAACCCCTACGAGCAGTACTTC.

The rearrangement links TRBV5-1 to TRBJ2-3, with a tentative D call TRBD1 (6 bases). The CDR3 extends over 17 amino acids. CDR1 and CDR2 (germline): SGHRS, YFSETQ. V lost 5 bases, J lost 0 bases, and 19 bases lay in between. CDR3 DNA sequence: TGCGCCAGCAGATTCGGGACAATAGGAACTAGCACAGATACGCAGTATTTT. It translates to CASRFGTIGTSTDTQYF.